This T cell receptor beta chain derives from a study of T cells after yellow fever vaccination. Across the whole study: With SMART-Seq v4 Ultra Low Input, the fractions containing low cell numbers were prepared.

Germline V gene sequence: CDR1 LGHNA, CDR2 YSLEER. The CDR3 covers 18 residues. V lost 0 bases and J lost 0, with 18 bases in between. Via MiXCR, TCRdb re-called the 5' RACE reads, giving one row per CDR3 protein. Here the sample spans about 73,000 distinct CDR3 sequences, roughly 7.4% being singletons. On this clonotype itself: What it binds is not known.

Findings of the study overall: Subsequent booster samples again held most clones from primary vaccination (just under 98% CD4, about 86% CD8). Across the CD4 and CD8 compartments, a small share of clonotypes was present in both.

The sequence was collected from a man aged 30 to 39 who received the YFV17D yellow fever vaccine. This specimen was CD8+ T cells sorted from PBMCs, taken on the day of the yellow fever booster vaccination. The V call is TRBV4-3, the J call TRBJ2-7; tentatively, D is TRBD2 (6 bases). The CDR3 DNA follows: TGCGCCAGCAGCCAAGACCTCGCGGGGCGGGACCTCTCCTACGAGCAGTACTTC. Protein: CASSQDLAGRDLSYEQYF.